Below are 27 T cell receptor beta chains sequenced from a single sample in a study of cytomegalovirus exposure and HLA in healthy donors. PCR involved 60 Vbeta and 13 Jbeta primers. Only in-frame clones appear in the TCRdb table, and some are missing; sequencing was by immunoSEQ multiplex PCR. The ten top clones account for roughly 9.6%, within a sample of approximately 38,000 clones. The sequenced material came from PBMCs. The source of these receptors is a man aged 35 to 55 in good health and CMV-seropositive.

CDR3 in DNA: TGCGCCAGCAGCCAAGATTTGGCCACCTACAATGAGCAGTTCTTC. Its protein is CASSQDLATYNEQFF. The V and J genes are TRBV4-1 and TRBJ2-1, with unresolved D. The CDR3 totals 15 residues. Germline V gene lookup returns CDR1 MGHRA and CDR2 YSYEKL. V was pared by 0 bases and J by 2 bases, with 8 bases between.

The V call is TRBV5-5, the J call TRBJ2-1; a possible D gene is TRBD2 (6 bases). V was shortened by 3 bases and J by 2 bases, with 15 bases between the two germline ends. Germline V gene data show CDR1 as SGHKS and CDR2 as YYEKEE (reference sequence). The CDR3 has 16 residues. The CDR3 is CASSSLSGVTYNEQFF. Written as DNA, the CDR3 is TGTGCCAGCAGCTCTCTTTCGGGAGTCACCTACAATGAGCAGTTCTTC.

The chain has TRBV19 and TRBJ2-7; TRBD1 aligns across 9 bases. Per the germline V gene, CDR1 is LNHDA and CDR2 is SQIVND (reference sequence). V was clipped by 5 bases and J by 5 bases; unmatched bases: 7. CDR3 length equals 14 residues. As DNA, the CDR3 is TGTGCCAGTAGTGGGACAGGGAGGTCCCACGAGCAGTACTTC. Translating it yields CASSGTGRSHEQYF.

This chain links TRBV27 with TRBJ1-5; 8 bases map to TRBD1. The ends lost 6 bases at V and 1 base at J; junction bases unmatched: 17. The CDR3 has 19 residues. Germline lookup yields CDR1 MNHEY and CDR2 SMNVEV (reference sequence). The chain's CDR3 is CASRLLTGDKFPSNQPQHF. The DNA for the CDR3 is TGTGCCAGCAGACTATTGACAGGGGACAAATTTCCAAGCAATCAGCCCCAGCATTTT.

This chain links TRBV7-9 with TRBJ2-5; TRBD2 might be the D (7 bases). There are 14 residues in the CDR3. The V and J ends lost 1 base and 6 bases respectively, with 12 bases between them. Germline CDR1 SEHNR, CDR2 FQNEAQ (reference sequence). The CDR3 coding sequence is TGTGCCAGCAGCTTAGACAGGGAGGGAAAGACCCAGTACTTC. It specifies CASSLDREGKTQYF.

The CDR3: CAWSPPRAGKPEAFF. As DNA, the CDR3 is TGTGCCTGGAGTCCGCCCCGGGCAGGGAAGCCTGAAGCTTTCTTT. The V gene is TRBV30, the J gene TRBJ1-1; weak D call: TRBD1 (5 bases). Germline lookup yields CDR1 GTSNPN and CDR2 SVGIG (reference sequence). The V end was cut by 2 bases, the J end by 6 bases, with 19 bases between. This CDR3 contains 15 residues.

This rearrangement joins TRBV19 to TRBJ2-3; D call uncertain. CDR1 LNHDA and CDR2 SQIVND come from the germline V gene (reference sequence). The V end was cut by 1 base, the J end by 3 bases, with 14 bases between. This CDR3 is built from 16 residues. The CDR3 region is CASSIGFGLETDTQYF. The CDR3 DNA is TGTGCCAGTAGTATAGGGTTCGGTTTAGAGACAGATACGCAGTATTTT.

The rearrangement uses TRBV18 and TRBJ1-1; 8 bases are a match to TRBD1. The CDR3 consists of 13 residues. CDR1 is KGHSH, CDR2 LQKENI, per germline. With 3 bases clipped from V and 10 bases from J, the junction kept 7 bases outside the gene matches. This CDR3 reads CASSPGQGQSAFF. The CDR3 bases are TGTGCCAGCTCACCCGGACAGGGTCAATCAGCTTTCTTT.

The chain uses TRBV7-9 and TRBJ1-5; a possible D gene is TRBD1 (5 bases). Germline assignment: CDR1 SEHNR and CDR2 FQNEAQ (reference sequence). V lost 5 bases and J 6 bases, leaving 11 bases between the germline ends. The CDR3 has 13 residues. CDR3 in amino acids: CASSPTGGQPQHF. The DNA for the CDR3 is TGTGCCAGCAGCCCTACCGGGGGTCAGCCCCAGCATTTT.

V usage is TRBV5-1 and J usage is TRBJ2-3; the D gene is possibly TRBD2 (6 bases). Trimming pared 5 bases from V and 6 bases from J, leaving 16 bases between. CDR1 and CDR2 (germline): SGHRS, YFSETQ. The CDR3 extends over 14 amino acids. Here the CDR3 DNA reads TGCGCCAGCAGTTCGGGGGAGAGATCGGATACGCAGTATTTT. Translation gives CASSSGERSDTQYF.

The V gene is TRBV5-1, the J gene TRBJ2-4, with D perhaps matching TRBD2 (7 bases). Germline V gene sequence: CDR1 SGHRS, CDR2 YFSETQ. There are 12 residues in the CDR3. V lost 5 bases, J lost 8 bases, and 11 bases lay in between. CDR3 sequence reads: CASRGGGDIQYF. The CDR3 DNA sequence: TGCGCCAGCAGAGGGGGGGGAGACATTCAGTACTTC.

Of note for this clone: Other DNA sequences in the same sample also yield this CDR3. V and J are TRBV19 and TRBJ2-7; TRBD1 matches 7 bases. CDR1 is LNHDA, CDR2 SQIVND, per germline (reference sequence). J lost 0 bases, V lost 2 bases, and 4 bases had no gene match. The CDR3 is made up of 15 amino acids. CDR3 nucleotide sequence: TGTGCCAGTAGTATACAGGGGGTATCCTCCTACGAGCAGTACTTC. This codes for CASSIQGVSSYEQYF.

CDR3 DNA: TGTGCCAGCTCACCAACCACTAGCCGGTACAATGAGCAGTTCTTC. Translated, it gives CASSPTTSRYNEQFF. The genes are TRBV18 and TRBJ2-1, with D perhaps TRBD2 (6 bases). V shed 2 bases and J shed 4 bases, with 12 bases lying between them. The CDR3 has 15 residues. From germline, CDR1 is KGHSH and CDR2 LQKENI.

The gene calls are TRBV2 and TRBJ2-3; 10 nucleotides match TRBD2. The CDR3 spans 14 residues. With V trimmed by 8 bases and J by 2 bases, 4 bases remained unmatched. The V gene's germline CDR1 is SNHLY and CDR2 FYNNEI. The chain's CDR3 is CASHSGGTTDTQYF. CDR3 sequence (DNA): TGTGCCAGCCATAGCGGGGGGACCACAGATACGCAGTATTTT. The variable domain in full, with the rest retrieved from reference TRBV2 and TRBJ2-3, is EPEVTQTPSHQVTQMGQEVILRCVPISNHLYFYWYRQILGQKVEFLVSFYNNEISEKSEIFDDQFSVERPDGSNFTLKIRSTKLEDSAMYFCASHSGGTTDTQYFGPGTRLTVL.

The V gene is TRBV11-1, the J gene TRBJ2-2, with D perhaps matching TRBD1 (6 bases). Trimming stripped 6 bases from V and 5 bases from J, with 13 bases between. Germline V CDR1 and CDR2: SGHAT, FQDESV (reference sequence). The CDR3 spans 14 residues. CDR3 protein: CASRRAGATGELFF. Here the CDR3 DNA reads TGTGCCAGCAGGCGGGCAGGGGCGACCGGGGAGCTGTTTTTT. The complete variable domain, with remaining parts taken from reference TRBV11-1 and TRBJ2-2, reads EAEVAQSPRYKITEKSQAVAFWCDPISGHATLYWYRQILGQGPELLVQFQDESVVDDSQLPKDRFSAERLKGVDSTLKIQPAELGDSAMYLCASRRAGATGELFFGEGSRLTVL.

The J gene is TRBJ2-5, the V gene TRBV11-2, with D tentatively TRBD2 (5 bases). Germline CDR1 reads SGHAT; CDR2 reads FQNNGV. Trimming cost V 5 bases and J 5 bases, with 15 bases left between them. The CDR3 totals 14 residues. CDR3 loop: CASSRAGMLETQYF. The CDR3 coding sequence is TGTGCCAGCAGCCGAGCCGGGATGCTCGAGACCCAGTACTTC.

This chain connects TRBV5-1 to TRBJ1-1, with 8 bases fitting TRBD1. Unmatched junction bases numbered 3, after V lost 4 bases and J lost 4 bases. Germline V gives CDR1 SGHRS, CDR2 YFSETQ. The CDR3 covers 13 residues. CDR3 protein: CASSIDRGTEAFF. CDR3 nucleotides: TGCGCCAGCAGCATTGACAGGGGCACTGAAGCTTTCTTT.

CDR3 amino acids: CAISEGTSGDEQYF. CDR3 in DNA: TGTGCCATCAGTGAGGGGACATCGGGCGACGAGCAGTACTTC. This chain connects TRBV10-3 to TRBJ2-7; D perhaps matches TRBD1 (6 bases). V lost 2 bases and J lost 5, with 13 bases in between. CDR1 ENHRY and CDR2 SYGVKD come from the germline V gene. This CDR3 is 14 amino acids long.

The chain is built from TRBV29-1 and TRBJ2-3; possibly TRBD2 for D (6 bases). Trimming removed 1 base at V and 3 bases at J, with 14 bases between. There are 15 residues in the CDR3. CDR1 and CDR2 from the germline V gene are SQVTM and ANQGSEA. CDR3 sequence: CSVEGDSRGTDTQYF. The DNA for the CDR3 is TGCAGCGTTGAAGGCGATTCGCGGGGTACAGATACGCAGTATTTT.

The chain is built from TRBV4-1 and TRBJ2-3; 7 bases are a match to TRBD2. The CDR3 runs 17 residues. Germline V gene sequence: CDR1 MGHRA, CDR2 YSYEKL. V was clipped by 4 bases and J by 9 bases; unmatched bases: 19. This CDR3 is CASSPEGRATGRETQYF. CDR3 nucleotide sequence: TGCGCCAGCAGCCCAGAGGGGCGAGCGACGGGGAGGGAAACGCAGTATTTT.

The chain has TRBV5-4 and TRBJ2-1, with D possibly TRBD2 on 5 matching bases. V was trimmed by 0 bases and J by 9 bases, leaving 7 bases between them. The CDR3 loop spans 12 amino acids. Per germline, CDR1 SGHNT and CDR2 YYREEE (reference sequence). Here the CDR3 reads CASSLDSGEQFF. The CDR3 DNA reads as TGTGCCAGCAGCTTGGACAGCGGTGAGCAGTTCTTC.

The V and J genes are TRBV4-2 and TRBJ2-5; TRBD2 aligns across 9 bases. Germline CDR1 and CDR2: LGHNA and YNFKEQ. Germline trimming cut 1 base from V and 2 bases from J; bases unmatched to any gene: 5. CDR3 length: 16 amino acids. In DNA, the CDR3 is TGTGCCAGCAGCCAAGGTGGCGGGAGGGTTCAAGAGACCCAGTACTTC. Translated, it gives CASSQGGGRVQETQYF.

The chain links TRBV7-3 to TRBJ2-7; 7 bases map to TRBD2. After removal of 1 base from V and 4 bases from J, the junction contained 7 bases not matched to a gene. From germline, CDR1 is SGHTA and CDR2 FQGTGA. The CDR3 is 15 residues long. Written as DNA, the CDR3 is TGTGCCAGCAGCTTAAGGGGGGGACTCGAATACGAGCAGTACTTC. It encodes CASSLRGGLEYEQYF.

The V gene is TRBV9, the J gene TRBJ2-3; 14 bases match TRBD2. V shed 0 bases, J shed 6 bases, and the junction held 0 bases outside the gene matches. The germline CDR1 and CDR2 sequences are SGDLS and YYNGEE. The CDR3 extends over 15 amino acids. CDR3 coding DNA: TGTGCCAGCAGCGTAGGGACTAGCGGGAGGGATACGCAGTATTTT. Its protein is CASSVGTSGRDTQYF.

The chain joins TRBV9 to TRBJ2-3; 13 bases agree with TRBD2. V gave up 3 bases and J gave up 0 bases; unmatched junction bases: 16. The CDR3 has 21 amino acids. From germline, CDR1 is SGDLS and CDR2 YYNGEE. CDR3 in amino acids: CASSALWGTSGKSLSTDTQYF. CDR3 bases: TGTGCCAGCAGCGCCCTGTGGGGGACTAGCGGGAAGAGCTTAAGCACAGATACGCAGTATTTT.

The V and J genes are TRBV30 and TRBJ1-1; TRBD1 agrees at 8 bases. J lost 4 bases, V lost 3 bases, and 7 bases had no gene match. CDR1 is GTSNPN and CDR2 is SVGIG in the germline V gene (reference sequence). This CDR3 has 14 amino acids. The CDR3 DNA follows: TGTGCCTGGAGGACCGGACAGGGCGGCACTGAAGCTTTCTTT. Translation gives CAWRTGQGGTEAFF.

The J gene is TRBJ2-2, the V gene TRBV2; possibly TRBD1 for D (5 bases). V was clipped by 4 bases and J by 3 bases, with 18 bases between them. CDR3 length: 17 residues. Per the germline V gene, CDR1 is SNHLY and CDR2 is FYNNEI. DNA for the CDR3: TGTGCCAGCAGTGTGGGCAGGGATAAGGGCTACACCGGGGAGCTGTTTTTT. Amino acids: CASSVGRDKGYTGELFF.